This T cell receptor (beta chain) stems from a study of early T cells in non-severe SARS-CoV-2 infection. With V trimmed by 6 bases and J by 0 bases, 8 bases remained unmatched. Germline CDR1 DFQATT, CDR2 SNEGSKA (reference sequence). CDR3 length: 16 amino acids. cDNA molecules, individually, were tagged with unique molecular identifiers. TCRdb processed the 5' RACE reads anew with MiXCR; each CDR3 protein has one entry. The sample yields 25,000 to 35,000 distinct CDR3 sequences, 5.5% to 7.5% seen once. Sample: whole blood, taken at baseline. The clonotype was recovered from an adult who was a healthcare worker with PCR-confirmed SARS-CoV-2 infection or an uninfected control (not recorded which). The chain has TRBV20-1 and TRBJ2-1, with 10 bases identical to TRBD2. DNA of the CDR3: TGCAGTGCGCAGGGTAGCGGGAGGACCTCCTACAATGAGCAGTTCTTC. It is translated as CSAQGSGRTSYNEQFF.